This TCR beta chain was observed in a study of T cells after posttransplantation cyclophosphamide (dated by TCRdb to 2016 to 2018). In terms of the full investigation: Using TRB sequencing, the study followed how the T cell repertoire reconstituted after myeloablative bone marrow transplantation in which posttransplantation cyclophosphamide served as GVHD prophylaxis. Samples from 30 to 45 PTCy-treated patients and over 15 related bone marrow donors of those patients were subjected to antigen receptor sequencing. Blood from every one of the roughly 33 PTCy patients who had 1-year posttransplant specimens underwent TRB sequencing. TRB sequencing was also done on up to about 3 additional blood samples from 2 to 5.2 years after transplant in 3 patients, and on pretransplant blood from 4 patients. TRA and TRB clonality were tightly correlated in several samples, so subsequent TCR analyses focused on TRB only. Public TRB sequences were searched against a database of over 3,500 sequences associated with responses to pathogens, tumor antigens, self-antigens and alloantigens.

TRB sequencing used genomic DNA with the immunoSEQ assay at survey resolution or the hsTCRB kit. The study's processing was this. The immunoSEQ software handled the initial read processing, while the LymphoSeq R package was used for the repertoire analyses. Clonality was calculated as 1 minus normalized Shannon entropy, and the Gini coefficient was also calculated for each TRB dataset. Phenotypes of unsorted samples were inferred by mapping TRB sequences from sorted subsets of the recipient or donor onto the same recipient's unsorted samples. The source is immuneACCESS, and TCRdb retained only in-frame sequences with V and J called. Part of the clones is not carried over; for the studies checked, unresolved V genes explain less than half of this, and the remainder is unexplained. The V and J calls and the clone size are those of that table, but D and trimming were determined from the DNA. In this sample the table shows 17,000 or so clones, and no singletons are among them. The ten largest clones take up about 0.54% of the sample.

This specimen's treatment or condition label, per the study, means: high-dose cyclophosphamide on days +3 and +4 as single-agent GVHD prophylaxis. PTCy patients received busulfan and fludarabine conditioning, a related or unrelated marrow graft, and cyclophosphamide on days +3 and +4. The PTCy-treated patients were drawn from a prospective, multi-institutional clinical trial. Mononuclear cells from peripheral blood and bone marrow were separated by Ficoll-Hypaque density centrifugation and then cryopreserved. This clone showed up many times. The target of this receptor is not known. No much larger clone exists at a distance of one base, and base qualities are not known. Broader findings and caveats from the paper: Across fewer than 50 patients, TRB clonality was highly associated with recipient CMV seropositivity and CMV reactivation, and diversity in PTCy patients was similar to diversity in CNI/methotrexate controls. The TRB repertoires of T cells infiltrating skin or the GI tract showed only limited overlap with the TRB repertoires found in blood. At 1-2 months, donor-recipient similarity was low but rose over the first year, and the later blood repertoires were often dominated by donor CD8+ memory clones.

The CDR3, from cysteine to phenylalanine, totals 15 residues. Left in the record is the CDR3 DNA by itself, 45 bases read in frame from the first base. CDR1 SGDLS and CDR2 YYNGEE were looked up in the germline V gene. Trimming costs V 0 bases and J 0 bases, and their ends lie 6 bases apart. This TCR came from a female patient aged 30-39 years who received an allogeneic stem cell transplant from a related donor, was CMV-positive, and had no GVHD. Some T cells present after a transplant may be cells of the graft donor. The chain uses TRBV9 and TRBJ2-2, with an unclear D gene assignment. This material consisted of PBMCs, taken after allogeneic stem cell transplant with posttransplant cyclophosphamide. The DNA sequence reads TGTGCCAGCAGCGTAGGAACAACGAACACCGGGGAGCTGTTTTTT. The encoded protein is CASSVGTTNTGELFF.